This T cell receptor (beta chain) was identified during a study of blood T cell repertoires in COVID-19. Study-wide context: Sites across the United States, Italy and Spain contributed samples from acute and convalescent COVID-19. Sources were T cells, B-cell-depleted T cells, or PBMCs; the material itself was cDNA or gDNA.

The Seattle patients, enrolled during active infection, were followed longitudinally. The V gene lost 5 bases and the J gene lost 8 bases, with 18 bases spanning the gap. CDR3 length equals 14 residues. Germline CDR1 is SNHLY and CDR2 is FYNNEI. In the authors' methods: Nucleated cell number was recorded as an estimate derived from reference gene primer amplification. The data were produced by immunoSEQ multiplex PCR, yet TCRdb's version contains in-frame clones alone and is incomplete. V and J calls and clone size come straight from that table; D and trimming were deduced from the DNA. Seen here are some 190,000 clones, over 80% observed once, and the top ten hold about 8%.

This sequence originates from a woman aged 55-70 years with COVID-19, enrolled during active disease. Material: peripheral blood. This rearrangement joins TRBV2 to TRBJ1-2; D possibly corresponds to TRBD1 (5 bases). The CDR3 DNA reads as TGTGCCAGCAGTCAGGCCCTCACTCCAGGGGGCTACACCTTC. Its translation: CASSQALTPGGYTF.